The 32 T cell receptor beta chains given below trace back to one sample, sequenced in a study of cytomegalovirus exposure and HLA in healthy donors. Researchers ran the PCR with 60 Vbeta and 13 Jbeta primers. Libraries were prepared by immunoSEQ multiplex PCR; TCRdb keeps only in-frame clonotypes and omits some of them. The sample shows about 170,000 clones, approximately 80% of them seen only once. The sequenced sample was PBMCs. The origin of the receptors is a woman between 18 and 29 years old in good health and CMV-seronegative.

The chain combines TRBV5-1 with TRBJ2-7; D is ambiguous. Germline V lookup: CDR1 SGHRS, CDR2 YFSETQ. The V end lost 3 bases, the J end lost 2 bases, and 3 bases lay between the germline ends. This CDR3 has 11 residues. This CDR3 is CASSSAYEQYF. For the CDR3, the DNA is TGCGCCAGCAGCTCTGCCTACGAGCAGTACTTC.

The gene calls are TRBV29-1 and TRBJ2-7, with a weak D call TRBD1 (6 bases). Germline V gene data show CDR1 as SQVTM and CDR2 as ANQGSEA. The V end was cut by 5 bases, the J end by 2 bases, with 13 bases between. This CDR3 comprises 13 residues. Written as DNA, the CDR3 is TGCAGCGTTAAAGGACAGTTGACCTACGAGCAGTACTTC. It yields the protein CSVKGQLTYEQYF.

The rearrangement joins TRBV28 to TRBJ2-3, with 8 bases fitting TRBD1. The V and J ends lost 6 bases and 3 bases, in that order; junction bases with no gene match: 2. The V gene's germline CDR1 is MDHEN and CDR2 SYDVKM. The CDR3 totals 13 residues. Here the CDR3 reads CASRRTGTDTQYF. The CDR3 region has the DNA TGTGCCAGCAGGCGGACAGGGACAGATACGCAGTATTTT. Complete variable domain (other parts from reference TRBV28 and TRBJ2-3): DVKVTQSSRYLVKRTGEKVFLECVQDMDHENMFWYRQDPGLGLRLIYFSYDVKMKEKGDIPEGYSVSREKKERFSLILESASTNQTSMYLCASRRTGTDTQYFGPGTRLTVL.

The chain is built from TRBV5-1 and TRBJ2-5; 8 bases are a match to TRBD2. The CDR3 is made up of 13 amino acids. V was pared by 7 bases and J by 3 bases, with 5 bases of the junction left unmatched. Germline V gene lookup returns CDR1 SGHRS and CDR2 YFSETQ. The CDR3 nucleotides are TGCGCCAGCGGAGACGGGAGGGAAGAGACCCAGTACTTC. It specifies CASGDGREETQYF.

The chain carries TRBV11-3 and TRBJ2-7, with a tentative D call TRBD2 (5 bases). V was pared by 1 base and J by 5 bases, with 15 bases between. The V gene's germline CDR1 is SGHNT and CDR2 YENEEA. The CDR3 contains 15 residues. CDR3 bases: TGTGCCAGCAGCTTAGTGGCGGGCGTCGCTCACGAGCAGTACTTC. This encodes CASSLVAGVAHEQYF.

The chain employs TRBV28 and TRBJ2-7; 10 positions match TRBD1. The CDR3 spans 18 residues. CDR1 is MDHEN, CDR2 SYDVKM, per germline. Germline trimming cut 6 bases from V and 1 base from J; bases unmatched to any gene: 15. CDR3 coding DNA: TGTGCCAGCAGGAATCCCGGGACAGGGGTAGTAAAATCCTACGAGCAGTACTTC. Translated: CASRNPGTGVVKSYEQYF.

The table lists this clone with a count of one. The rearrangement joins TRBV27 to TRBJ2-5; the match to TRBD1 covers 7 bases. The J call may be incorrect, as the DNA end agrees better with TRBJ2-7. CDR1 and CDR2 from the germline V gene are MNHEY and SMNVEV (reference sequence). CDR3 length: 16 amino acids. The CDR3 bases are TGTGCCAGCAGTTTATCAAACAGGGGAGTCTCCTACGAGCAGTACTTC. Translation gives CASSLSNRGVSYEQYF.

This sequence joins TRBV29-1 and TRBJ1-1; 11 bases fit TRBD1. This CDR3 is 14 amino acids long. Germline V CDR1 and CDR2: SQVTM, ANQGSEA. The V and J ends lost 2 bases and 10 bases, in that order; junction bases with no gene match: 9. The CDR3 spells CSVERPDRGRRAFF. Here the CDR3 DNA reads TGCAGCGTTGAAAGGCCGGACAGGGGGCGCCGAGCTTTCTTT.

The chain links TRBV2 to TRBJ1-2; D may be TRBD1 (5 bases). V dropped 3 bases and J dropped 5 bases, with 13 bases sitting between them. Germline values: CDR1 SNHLY, CDR2 FYNNEI. This CDR3 region has 14 residues. CDR3 sequence reads: CASSEPGGGYGYTF. The CDR3 DNA reads as TGTGCCAGCAGTGAGCCGGGCGGGGGGTATGGCTACACCTTC.

To note about this clone: One end of the junction fails to match germline, which may point to a read error. CDR3 region: CSSSLRESGSYNEQFF. The CDR3 bases are TGTTCCAGCAGCTTACGCGAGTCGGGGAGCTACAATGAGCAGTTCTTC. The chain recombines TRBV7-9 with TRBJ2-1; possibly TRBD2 for D (5 bases). The germline CDR1 and CDR2 sequences are SEHNR and FQNEAQ (reference sequence). The CDR3 loop spans 16 amino acids.

The chain carries TRBV27 and TRBJ1-2; D is unclear. This CDR3 comprises 14 residues. With 6 bases removed from V and 4 bases from J, the gap between germline ends came to 15 bases. The germline gives CDR1 MNHEY, CDR2 SMNVEV (reference sequence). The chain's CDR3 is CASSPYFGGYGYTF. The CDR3 DNA sequence: TGTGCCAGCAGCCCATATTTCGGTGGCTATGGCTACACCTTC.

This clone appeared a single time. V usage is TRBV6-1 and J usage is TRBJ1-1; D is perhaps TRBD1 (5 bases). This CDR3 comprises 14 residues. Trimming took off 6 bases at V and 4 bases at J, with 15 bases between the two ends. In germline, CDR1 is MNHNS, CDR2 SASEGT. The CDR3 DNA reads as TGTGCCAGCAGCCAAAGGGGCGAGGCCACTGAAGCTTTCTTT. Protein product: CASSQRGEATEAFF.

Notes on this clone: At the DNA level, this CDR3 is encoded by other sequences in the same sample as well. This chain links TRBV28 with TRBJ2-1; D unclear. The CDR3 extends over 14 amino acids. Deletions cut 6 bases from V and 6 bases from J, with 15 bases between. Germline CDR1 is MDHEN and CDR2 is SYDVKM. In DNA, the CDR3 is TGTGCCAGCAGGCTACCAGGCGTGGGCAATGAGCAGTTCTTC. Its translation: CASRLPGVGNEQFF.

J is TRBJ2-1 and V is TRBV5-1, with D tentatively TRBD2 (5 bases). Trimming removed 0 bases from V and 2 bases from J, with 9 bases in between. The CDR3 contains 15 residues. CDR1 is SGHRS, CDR2 YFSETQ, per germline. The chain's CDR3 is CASSLGGSPYNEQFF. The CDR3 coding sequence is TGCGCCAGCAGCTTGGGAGGGTCTCCCTACAATGAGCAGTTCTTC. Full variable domain (remainder filled in from reference TRBV5-1 and TRBJ2-1): KAGVTQTPRYLIKTRGQQVTLSCSPISGHRSVSWYQQTPGQGLQFLFEYFSETQRNKGNFPGRFSGRQFSNSRSEMNVSTLELGDSALYLCASSLGGSPYNEQFFGPGTRLTVL.

V and J are TRBV6-4 and TRBJ1-5; D is undetermined. The CDR3 runs to 12 residues. Trimming removed 6 bases from V and 2 bases from J, with 5 bases in between. Germline V gene data show CDR1 as MRHNA and CDR2 as SNTAGT. CDR3 nucleotides: TGTGCCAGCAGGGGAGGCAATCAGCCCCAGCATTTT. Protein product: CASRGGNQPQHF.

Here the CDR3 DNA reads TGTGCCAGCAGATGGGGACTAGCGGGCCCCCCTAGCACAGATACGCAGTATTTT. Protein sequence: CASRWGLAGPPSTDTQYF. J is TRBJ2-3 and V is TRBV28; 12 bases match TRBD2. CDR1 is MDHEN and CDR2 is SYDVKM in the germline V gene. CDR3 size: 18 residues. J was trimmed by 0 bases and V by 6 bases; bases with no gene match: 10.

This chain connects TRBV7-9 to TRBJ2-1; 7 nucleotides agree with TRBD2. V trimming: 1 base; J trimming: 0 bases; junction bases outside the gene matches: 3. Germline V gene sequence: CDR1 SEHNR, CDR2 FQNEAQ (reference sequence). The CDR3 loop spans 16 amino acids. The CDR3 nucleotides are TGTGCCAGCAGCTTAGAGGGCGGGAGCTCCTACAATGAGCAGTTCTTC. Its translation is CASSLEGGSSYNEQFF.

The genes are TRBV28 and TRBJ1-2; D gene unclear. V was shortened by 4 bases and J by 4 bases, with 4 bases between the two germline ends. Germline loops: CDR1 MDHEN, CDR2 SYDVKM. The CDR3 sequence is 11 residues long. Written as DNA, the CDR3 is TGTGCCAGCAGTTCAGTCTATGGCTACACCTTC. Translated, it gives CASSSVYGYTF.

The chain links TRBV28 to TRBJ2-7; a possible D gene is TRBD2 (5 bases). Germline values: CDR1 MDHEN, CDR2 SYDVKM. Trimming took 5 bases from V and 2 from J, leaving 13 bases between them. The CDR3 is 14 residues long. The CDR3 region is CASSLTRGAYEQYF. CDR3 in DNA: TGTGCCAGCAGTCTCACCCGGGGTGCCTACGAGCAGTACTTC. The complete variable domain, with remaining parts taken from reference TRBV28 and TRBJ2-7, reads DVKVTQSSRYLVKRTGEKVFLECVQDMDHENMFWYRQDPGLGLRLIYFSYDVKMKEKGDIPEGYSVSREKKERFSLILESASTNQTSMYLCASSLTRGAYEQYFGPGTRLTVT.

This chain joins TRBV5-4 and TRBJ2-3; 9 bases are a match to TRBD2. Trimming cost V 6 bases and J 2 bases; bases outside gene matches: 4. Germline V gives CDR1 SGHNT, CDR2 YYREEE (reference sequence). The CDR3 is made up of 14 amino acids. CDR3 nucleotide sequence: TGTGCCAGCAAAATAGCGGGAGACACAGATACGCAGTATTTT. Amino acid sequence: CASKIAGDTDTQYF. Based on the CDR3 plus reference TRBV5-4 and TRBJ2-3, the full variable domain is ETGVTQSPTHLIKTRGQQVTLRCSSQSGHNTVSWYQQALGQGPQFIFQYYREEENGRGNFPPRFSGLQFPNYSSELNVNALELDDSALYLCASKIAGDTDTQYFGPGTRLTVL.

This clone was seen only once. The chain has TRBV5-6 and TRBJ2-3; a possible D gene is TRBD2 (6 bases). The germline gives CDR1 SGHDT, CDR2 YYEEEE. Trimming removed 4 bases from V and 1 base from J, with 16 bases in between. This CDR3 spans 16 amino acids. CDR3 sequence reads: CASSHREIFRTDTQYF. CDR3 DNA: TGTGCCAGCAGCCACCGGGAGATCTTTCGCACAGATACGCAGTATTTT.

This chain joins TRBV7-9 and TRBJ2-2; 8 nucleotides line up with TRBD2. The CDR3 sequence is 16 residues long. Germline CDR1 and CDR2: SEHNR and FQNEAQ (reference sequence). The V gene end was trimmed by 3 bases and the J gene end by 2 bases; junction bases not matched to a gene: 5. The CDR3 reads CASSFFAGGNTGELFF. The DNA for the CDR3 is TGTGCCAGCAGCTTTTTCGCGGGAGGTAACACCGGGGAGCTGTTTTTT.

V is TRBV28 and J is TRBJ1-4; 8 bases fit TRBD1. J lost 4 bases, V lost 2 bases, and 6 bases had no gene match. CDR3 length: 16 amino acids. The germline CDR1 and CDR2 sequences are MDHEN and SYDVKM. CDR3 DNA: TGTGCCAGCAGTTTACCCGGACAGGGTTTTAATGAAAAACTGTTTTTT. It encodes CASSLPGQGFNEKLFF.

The V gene is TRBV15, the J gene TRBJ2-7, with D possibly being TRBD2 (6 bases). The length of the CDR3 is 13 residues. V gave up 8 bases and J gave up 1 base, with 12 bases separating them. From germline, CDR1 is LNHNV and CDR2 YYDKDF (reference sequence). This chain's CDR3 is CATREGGSYEQYF. CDR3 coding DNA: TGTGCCACCCGAGAGGGAGGTTCCTACGAGCAGTACTTC.

The sample holds one count of this clone. The chain employs TRBV27 and TRBJ2-7; D is uncertain. Deletions cut 0 bases from V and 2 bases from J, with 5 bases between. The CDR3 runs to 13 residues. Germline assignment: CDR1 MNHEY and CDR2 SMNVEV (reference sequence). The CDR3 sequence is CASSLSSAYEQYF. The CDR3 region has the DNA TGTGCCAGCAGTTTATCGAGTGCCTACGAGCAGTACTTC.

The chain carries TRBV19 and TRBJ1-2; D is unresolved. V was clipped by 8 bases and J by 8 bases, with 12 bases between them. CDR3 size: 11 residues. Germline V gives CDR1 LNHDA, CDR2 SQIVND (reference sequence). CDR3: CASLTERGYTF. CDR3 bases: TGTGCCAGTCTCACCGAGCGGGGCTACACCTTC.

There are a few counts of this clone. The chain is built from TRBV19 and TRBJ2-5; 9 bases are a match to TRBD1. The CDR3 has 14 residues. V was pared by 3 bases and J by 5 bases, with 4 bases of the junction left unmatched. Germline V gene data show CDR1 as LNHDA and CDR2 as SQIVND (reference sequence). CDR3 protein: CASSMGQGFETQYF. The CDR3 bases are TGTGCCAGTAGTATGGGACAGGGATTCGAGACCCAGTACTTC.

V gene TRBV6-5 combines with J gene TRBJ2-2; a possible D gene is TRBD2 (6 bases). The CDR3 loop spans 14 amino acids. The germline V gene has CDR1 MNHEY and CDR2 SVGAGI. V lost 5 bases to trimming and J lost 4 bases, with 11 bases between them. CDR3 nucleotides: TGTGCCAGCAGTGGGCTAGCGCTCACCGGGGAGCTGTTTTTT. As protein: CASSGLALTGELFF.

V is TRBV6-5 and J is TRBJ2-5, with 11 nucleotides matching TRBD2. Germline-derived CDR1 and CDR2 are MNHEY and SVGAGI. The CDR3 is 15 residues long. Losses at the gene ends were 7 bases for V and 5 bases for J; bases not matched to a gene: 9. CDR3 nucleotide sequence: TGTGCCAGCATGATGACTAGCGGGACCGTGGAGACCCAGTACTTC. This gives the protein CASMMTSGTVETQYF.

V usage is TRBV6-6 and J usage is TRBJ1-5, with a tentative D call TRBD1 (5 bases). The CDR3 runs to 13 residues. CDR1 and CDR2 (germline): MNHNY, SVGAGI (reference sequence). V lost 0 bases and J 6 bases, leaving 6 bases between the germline ends. The CDR3 spells CASSYSGAQPQHF. The CDR3 nucleotides are TGTGCCAGCAGTTACTCAGGGGCTCAGCCCCAGCATTTT.

The rearrangement links TRBV11-3 to TRBJ2-7, with D possibly TRBD1 on 6 matching bases. Trimming pared 4 bases from V and 6 bases from J, leaving 13 bases between. Germline V CDR1 and CDR2: SGHNT, YENEEA. The length of the CDR3 is 13 residues. The CDR3 region has the DNA TGTGCCAGCAGCTCGATACAGGGTTCCGAGCAGTACTTC. Protein product: CASSSIQGSEQYF. Using reference TRBV11-3 and TRBJ2-7 for the parts outside the CDR3, the full variable domain is EAGVVQSPRYKIIEKKQPVAFWCNPISGHNTLYWYLQNLGQGPELLIRYENEEAVDDSQLPKDRFSAERLKGVDSTLKIQPAELGDSAVYLCASSSIQGSEQYFGPGTRLTVT.

This rearrangement joins TRBV27 to TRBJ1-2; 7 bases match TRBD1. The CDR3 runs 15 residues. The ends lost 5 bases at V and 12 bases at J; junction bases unmatched: 18. Germline-derived CDR1 and CDR2 are MNHEY and SMNVEV (reference sequence). The chain's CDR3 is CASSEGAGALRRHTF. For the CDR3, the DNA is TGTGCCAGCAGTGAGGGGGCAGGGGCCCTTCGGAGACACACCTTC.